These 26 T cell receptor beta chains were sequenced from one sample in a study of beta chain features in type 1 diabetes. The authors reverse transcribed all of the isolated RNA, so sequencing captured expressed TCRB transcripts. Data came from immunoSEQ multiplex PCR; TCRdb stores just in-frame clones and leaves some out. The sample holds approximately 400,000 clones, about 15% seen once. Sequenced input: naive CD4+ T cells from blood. These receptors were taken from a woman aged 18-30 years in good health.

J is TRBJ1-2 and V is TRBV1; TRBD1, as called in the table, went unchecked against the DNA. TRBV1 is a listed pseudogene. The CDR3 has 16 amino acids. The CDR3 here is CTSSQGETGLDYGYTF. The CDR3 coding sequence is TGCACCAGCAGCCAAGGGGAGACAGGGTTAGACTATGGCTACACCTTC.

This clone has a handful of counts. This rearrangement joins TRBV19 to TRBJ1-5, with TRBD1 as a possible D gene (6 bases). CDR1 LNHDA and CDR2 SQIVND come from the germline V gene (reference sequence). CDR3 size: 14 residues. V lost 6 bases and J lost 0, with 9 bases in between. CDR3 sequence: CASSGQYSNQPQHF. As DNA, the CDR3 is TGTGCCAGTAGCGGACAGTATAGCAATCAGCCCCAGCATTTT.

J is TRBJ2-7 and V is TRBV28, with TRBD2 matching over 14 bases. J lost 7 bases, V lost 6 bases, and 8 bases had no gene match. The CDR3 totals 15 residues. Germline loops: CDR1 MDHEN, CDR2 SYDVKM. CDR3 bases: TGTGCCAGCAGGGGGGGACTAGCGGGAGTGGGGGAGCAGTACTTC. It specifies CASRGGLAGVGEQYF.

This clone was seen more than once but under ten times. J is TRBJ2-1 and V is TRBV28; 9 bases agree with TRBD1. CDR1 and CDR2 from the germline V gene are MDHEN and SYDVKM. V trimming: 6 bases; J trimming: 6 bases; junction bases outside the gene matches: 9. There are 15 residues in the CDR3. CDR3 bases: TGTGCCAGCAGCCTGGACAGGGGATGGGTCAATGAGCAGTTCTTC. It codes for CASSLDRGWVNEQFF.

In this sample, this clone turned up a few times. The chain joins TRBV7-9 to TRBJ1-5; TRBD1 might be the D (5 bases). CDR1 SEHNR and CDR2 FQNEAQ come from the germline V gene (reference sequence). This CDR3 contains 15 residues. V was cut by 4 bases and J by 3 bases, with 13 bases left in between. CDR3 sequence: CASSSRRDANQPQHF. The CDR3 nucleotides read TGTGCCAGCAGCTCACGCAGGGATGCCAATCAGCCCCAGCATTTT. The full variable domain, completed using reference TRBV7-9 and TRBJ1-5, is DTGVSQNPRHKITKRGQNVTFRCDPISEHNRLYWYRQTLGQGPEFLTYFQNEAQLEKSRLLSDRFSAERPKGSFSTLEIQRTEQGDSAMYLCASSSRRDANQPQHFGDGTRLSIL.

The table lists this clone with a few counts. The chain has TRBV5-4 and TRBJ1-5, with 10 bases identical to TRBD1. In germline, CDR1 is SGHNT, CDR2 YYREEE (reference sequence). The CDR3 runs to 14 residues. V lost 5 bases, J lost 7 bases, and 6 bases stayed unmatched. Written as DNA, the CDR3 is TGTGCCAGCAGTCGACAGGGGGCCGGGCAGCCCCAGCATTTT. Translated: CASSRQGAGQPQHF.

A few counts support this clone. The V gene is TRBV5-1, the J gene TRBJ2-1, with 9 bases identical to TRBD2. In germline, CDR1 is SGHRS, CDR2 YFSETQ. V dropped 4 bases and J dropped 5; count of bases not matched to a gene: 7. The CDR3 covers 15 residues. CDR3 bases: TGCGCCAGCAGCATTAGCGGGAGTAGTAACAATGAGCAGTTCTTC. Translating gives CASSISGSSNNEQFF.

The table lists this clone with a few counts. CDR3 residues: CASRPGQGAGNTIYF. The CDR3, as DNA: TGCGCCAGCAGGCCCGGACAGGGGGCTGGAAACACCATATATTTT. The J gene is TRBJ1-3, the V gene TRBV23-1; 10 nucleotides align to TRBD1. TRBV23-1 is designated an ORF whose function remains uncertain. The CDR3 runs 15 residues. The ends lost 6 bases at V and 2 bases at J; junction bases unmatched: 4.

This clone was counted between two and nine times. This chain links TRBV5-1 with TRBJ2-5; 12 bases agree with TRBD1. The CDR3 contains 14 residues. V shed 4 bases, J shed 5 bases, and the junction held 3 bases outside the gene matches. Germline CDR1 SGHRS, CDR2 YFSETQ. This CDR3 is CASSPGQGAETQYF. CDR3 coding DNA: TGCGCCAGCAGCCCGGGACAGGGGGCGGAGACCCAGTACTTC.

The table lists this clone with a few counts. V usage is TRBV25-1 and J usage is TRBJ2-5; 7 bases fit TRBD2. J lost 10 bases, V lost 2 bases, and 7 bases had no gene match. The CDR3 has 13 residues. The germline gives CDR1 MGHDK, CDR2 SYGVNS. The DNA of the CDR3 is TGTGCCAGCAGTGAAACGCTAGCGGTCAGCCAGTACTTC. Protein sequence: CASSETLAVSQYF.

This clone showed up just a few times. The CDR3 coding sequence is TGTGCCAGCAGCGTAGTGGCGGGAGCCGGGGGAGATACGCAGTATTTT. Translated: CASSVVAGAGGDTQYF. The V and J genes are TRBV9 and TRBJ2-3; 7 nucleotides match TRBD2. The CDR3 is 16 amino acids. Per the germline V gene, CDR1 is SGDLS and CDR2 is YYNGEE. V lost 0 bases, J lost 5 bases, and 9 bases stayed unmatched.

This clone has a handful of counts. The rearrangement joins TRBV19 to TRBJ2-7, with a weak D call TRBD1 (6 bases). The CDR3 sequence is 15 residues long. Germline V gene lookup returns CDR1 LNHDA and CDR2 SQIVND (reference sequence). Trimming took off 1 base at V and 3 bases at J, with 13 bases between the two ends. CDR3 residues: CASSIGTRDIYEQYF. The DNA for the CDR3 is TGTGCCAGTAGTATAGGTACCCGGGACATCTACGAGCAGTACTTC. Together with reference TRBV19 and TRBJ2-7, the CDR3 gives the full variable domain: DGGITQSPKYLFRKEGQNVTLSCEQNLNHDAMYWYRQDPGQGLRLIYYSQIVNDFQKGDIAEGYSVSREKKESFPLTVTSAQKNPTAFYLCASSIGTRDIYEQYFGPGTRLTVT.

This chain connects TRBV6-1 to TRBJ1-5; 9 positions agree with TRBD1. Germline V gene data show CDR1 as MNHNS and CDR2 as SASEGT. This CDR3 has 15 amino acids. J was trimmed by 5 bases and V by 5 bases; bases with no gene match: 7. CDR3 in amino acids: CASSSLTGGDQPQHF. The DNA for the CDR3 is TGTGCCAGCAGTTCCTTGACAGGGGGAGATCAGCCCCAGCATTTT.

The chain couples TRBV19 to TRBJ2-2, with 11 positions matching TRBD2. The ends lost 9 bases at V and 4 bases at J; junction bases unmatched: 4. Per germline, CDR1 LNHDA and CDR2 SQIVND (reference sequence). CDR3 length: 14 residues. The CDR3 sequence: CASRLAGTTGELFF. For the CDR3, the DNA is TGTGCCAGCAGACTAGCGGGAACCACCGGGGAGCTGTTTTTT.

The sample holds a few counts of this clone. The same CDR3 arises from other DNA sequences in this sample as well. V usage is TRBV7-2 and J usage is TRBJ1-2, with D possibly TRBD1 on 6 matching bases. Germline V gives CDR1 SGHTA, CDR2 FQGNSA. The V end lost 4 bases, the J end lost 3 bases, and 9 bases lay between the germline ends. The CDR3 sequence is 13 residues long. CDR3 residues: CASSSQGYYGYTF. CDR3 in DNA: TGTGCCAGCAGCTCACAGGGTTACTATGGCTACACCTTC.

This clone has more than one count but fewer than ten. Other DNA sequences in this sample translate to the same CDR3. This chain links TRBV5-6 with TRBJ2-1; the D gene is possibly TRBD1 (6 bases). The length of the CDR3 is 12 residues. Germline values: CDR1 SGHDT, CDR2 YYEEEE. V was trimmed by 2 bases and J by 10 bases, leaving 10 bases between them. The CDR3 is CASSFRDREQFF. For the CDR3, the DNA is TGTGCCAGCAGCTTCCGTGACAGGGAGCAGTTCTTC.

The chain couples TRBV18 to TRBJ1-2; TRBD1 matches at 7 bases. CDR1 and CDR2 from the germline V gene are KGHSH and LQKENI. J lost 4 bases, V lost 3 bases, and 5 bases had no gene match. This CDR3 is built from 14 residues. This chain's CDR3 is CASSPGQEIYGYTF. The DNA for the CDR3 is TGTGCCAGCTCACCCGGACAGGAGATCTATGGCTACACCTTC.

This chain uses TRBV30 with TRBJ2-1, with a weak D call TRBD1 (6 bases). Trimming cost V 4 bases and J 9 bases, with 16 bases left between them. CDR3 length equals 13 residues. Looked up from germline, CDR1 is GTSNPN and CDR2 is SVGIG (reference sequence). DNA of the CDR3: TGTGCCTGGAATGGTTTAATAGGGGGTGAGCAGTTCTTC. It yields the protein CAWNGLIGGEQFF.

The chain combines TRBV5-6 with TRBJ1-1; TRBD1 is a possible D gene (6 bases). Germline V lookup: CDR1 SGHDT, CDR2 YYEEEE. There are 18 residues in the CDR3. Deletions cut 3 bases from V and 0 bases from J, with 21 bases between. The CDR3 coding sequence is TGTGCCAGCAGCTCTTACATAACTCCTGGACAGCTGAACACTGAAGCTTTCTTT. This translates into CASSSYITPGQLNTEAFF.

The chain couples TRBV2 to TRBJ2-1; tentative D call: TRBD2 (5 bases). The germline gives CDR1 SNHLY, CDR2 FYNNEI. The CDR3 has 13 amino acids. The CDR3 loop is CAKLSGPHNEQFF. CDR3 DNA: TGTGCGAAGCTCAGCGGACCGCACAATGAGCAGTTCTTC.

The chain recombines TRBV7-8 with TRBJ2-3, with TRBD2 identical over 8 bases. After removal of 6 bases from V and 6 bases from J, the junction contained 11 bases not matched to a gene. There are 15 residues in the CDR3. Germline values: CDR1 SGHVS, CDR2 FQNEAQ. The CDR3 nucleotides read TGTGCCAGCAGTCTAGGGACTAGGAGGTTTGATACGCAGTATTTT. Its protein is CASSLGTRRFDTQYF.

V usage is TRBV7-9 and J usage is TRBJ1-5; D is unresolved. Trimming left V 5 bases short and J 0 bases short, with 8 bases between. CDR1 is SEHNR and CDR2 is FQNEAQ in the germline V gene (reference sequence). The CDR3 is 14 amino acids. CDR3 protein: CASSPVNSNQPQHF. CDR3 DNA: TGTGCCAGCAGCCCAGTGAATAGCAATCAGCCCCAGCATTTT.

The rearrangement uses TRBV2 and TRBJ2-3; 9 positions agree with TRBD2. The CDR3 is 15 amino acids. V was pared by 7 bases and J by 5 bases, with 10 bases of the junction left unmatched. Germline V CDR1 and CDR2: SNHLY, FYNNEI. The CDR3 sequence: CASNKELAGQDTQYF. DNA of the CDR3: TGTGCCAGCAATAAGGAGCTAGCGGGGCAAGATACGCAGTATTTT. Complete variable domain (other parts from reference TRBV2 and TRBJ2-3): EPEVTQTPSHQVTQMGQEVILRCVPISNHLYFYWYRQILGQKVEFLVSFYNNEISEKSEIFDDQFSVERPDGSNFTLKIRSTKLEDSAMYFCASNKELAGQDTQYFGPGTRLTVL.

The J gene is TRBJ1-5, the V gene TRBV30; D not resolved. The germline V gene encodes CDR1 GTSNPN and CDR2 SVGIG (reference sequence). CDR3 length: 13 amino acids. Trimming took 2 bases from V and 2 from J, leaving 7 bases between them. This CDR3 reads CAWSIGGNQPQHF. CDR3 sequence (DNA): TGTGCCTGGAGTATCGGAGGCAATCAGCCCCAGCATTTT.

There are a few counts of this clone. The chain is built from TRBV19 and TRBJ2-6; D might be TRBD1 (6 bases). This CDR3 comprises 15 residues. Germline assignment: CDR1 LNHDA and CDR2 SQIVND (reference sequence). V was shortened by 6 bases and J by 2 bases, with 11 bases between the two germline ends. The CDR3 loop reads CASRHEGAGANVLTF. The CDR3 bases are TGTGCCAGTAGACACGAGGGGGCTGGGGCCAACGTCCTGACTTTC.

The genes are TRBV2 and TRBJ2-3, with TRBD1 as a possible D gene (6 bases). CDR1 is SNHLY, CDR2 FYNNEI, per germline. Trimming cost V 2 bases and J 5 bases, with 11 bases left between them. The CDR3 length is 14 residues. CDR3: CASSELQGRDTQYF. CDR3 nucleotides: TGTGCCAGCAGTGAACTACAGGGTAGAGATACGCAGTATTTT.